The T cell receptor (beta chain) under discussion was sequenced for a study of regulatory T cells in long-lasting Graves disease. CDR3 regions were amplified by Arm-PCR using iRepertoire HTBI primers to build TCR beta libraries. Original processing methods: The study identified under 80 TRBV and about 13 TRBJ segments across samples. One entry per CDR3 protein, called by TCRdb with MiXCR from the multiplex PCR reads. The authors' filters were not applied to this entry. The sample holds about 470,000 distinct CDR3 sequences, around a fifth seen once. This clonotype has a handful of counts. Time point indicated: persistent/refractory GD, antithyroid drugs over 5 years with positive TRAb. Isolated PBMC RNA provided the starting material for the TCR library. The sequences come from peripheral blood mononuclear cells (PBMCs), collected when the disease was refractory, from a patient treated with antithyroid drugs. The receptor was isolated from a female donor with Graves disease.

CDR3 loop: CASSFDRAGRPQHF. CDR3 in DNA: TGTGCCAGCAGCTTCGACAGGGCTGGAAGACCCCAGCATTTT. The V gene is TRBV7-8, the J gene TRBJ1-5, with TRBD1 matching over 7 bases. V was pared by 3 bases and J by 10 bases, with 9 bases of the junction left unmatched. The CDR3 consists of 14 residues. From germline, CDR1 is SGHVS and CDR2 FQNEAQ.